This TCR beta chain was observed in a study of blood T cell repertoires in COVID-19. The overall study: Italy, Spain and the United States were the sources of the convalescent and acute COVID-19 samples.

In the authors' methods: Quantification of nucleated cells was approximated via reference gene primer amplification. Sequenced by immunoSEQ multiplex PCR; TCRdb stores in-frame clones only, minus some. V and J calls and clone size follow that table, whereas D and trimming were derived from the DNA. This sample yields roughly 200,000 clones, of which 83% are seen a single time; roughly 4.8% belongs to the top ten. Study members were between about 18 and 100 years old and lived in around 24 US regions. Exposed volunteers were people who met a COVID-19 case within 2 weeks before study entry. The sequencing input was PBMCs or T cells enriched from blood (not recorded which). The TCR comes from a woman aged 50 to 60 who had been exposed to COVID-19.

For the CDR3, the DNA is TGTGCCAGCTCTCCCATCCCCGGGACTAGCGGGGTCTACGGGCAGTTCTTC. As protein: CASSPIPGTSGVYGQFF. The gene calls are TRBV18 and TRBJ2-1, with 13 bases aligning to TRBD2. Germline V gives CDR1 KGHSH, CDR2 LQKENI. V trimming: 6 bases; J trimming: 12 bases; junction bases outside the gene matches: 17. The CDR3 loop spans 17 amino acids.